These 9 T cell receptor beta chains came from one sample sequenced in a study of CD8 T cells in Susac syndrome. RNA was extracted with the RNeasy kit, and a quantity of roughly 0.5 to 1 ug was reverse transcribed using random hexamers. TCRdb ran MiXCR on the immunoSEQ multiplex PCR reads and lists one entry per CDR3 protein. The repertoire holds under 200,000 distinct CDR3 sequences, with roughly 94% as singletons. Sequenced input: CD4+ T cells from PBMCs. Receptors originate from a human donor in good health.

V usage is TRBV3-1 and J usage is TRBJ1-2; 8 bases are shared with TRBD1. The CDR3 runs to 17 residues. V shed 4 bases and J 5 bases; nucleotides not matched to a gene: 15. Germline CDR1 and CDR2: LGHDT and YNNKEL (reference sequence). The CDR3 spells CASSPFIGTTGVYGYTF. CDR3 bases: TGTGCCAGCAGCCCCTTCATTGGAACGACAGGGGTTTATGGCTACACCTTC. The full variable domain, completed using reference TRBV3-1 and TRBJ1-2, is DTAVSQTPKYLVTQMGNDKSIKCEQNLGHDTMYWYKQDSKKFLKIMFSYNNKELIINETVPNRFSPKSPDKAHLNLHINSLELGDSAVYFCASSPFIGTTGVYGYTFGSGTRLTVV.

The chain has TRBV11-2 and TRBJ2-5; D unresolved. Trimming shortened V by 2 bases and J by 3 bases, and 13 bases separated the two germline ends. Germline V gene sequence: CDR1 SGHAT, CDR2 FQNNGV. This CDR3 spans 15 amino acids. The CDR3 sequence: CASSLQGLPEETQYF. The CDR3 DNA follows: TGTGCCAGCAGCTTACAAGGCCTGCCCGAAGAGACCCAGTACTTC.

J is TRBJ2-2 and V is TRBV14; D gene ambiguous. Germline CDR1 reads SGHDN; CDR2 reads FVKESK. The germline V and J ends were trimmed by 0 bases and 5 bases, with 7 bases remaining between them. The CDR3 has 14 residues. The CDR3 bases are TGTGCCAGCAGCCAAGATTTTGGGACCGGGGAGCTGTTTTTT. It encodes CASSQDFGTGELFF.

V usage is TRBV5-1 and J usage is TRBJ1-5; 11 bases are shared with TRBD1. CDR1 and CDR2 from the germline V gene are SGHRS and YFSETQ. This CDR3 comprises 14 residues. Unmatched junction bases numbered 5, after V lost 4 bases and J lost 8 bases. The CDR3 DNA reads TGCGCCAGCAGCGATGGACAGGGGGCTGAGCCCCAGCATTTT. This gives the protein CASSDGQGAEPQHF.

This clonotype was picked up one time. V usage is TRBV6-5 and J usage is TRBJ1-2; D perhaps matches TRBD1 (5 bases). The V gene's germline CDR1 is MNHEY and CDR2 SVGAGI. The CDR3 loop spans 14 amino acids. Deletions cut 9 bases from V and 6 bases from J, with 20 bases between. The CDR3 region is CASQGDLTDNGYTF. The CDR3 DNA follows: TGTGCCAGTCAGGGCGATCTAACGGATAATGGCTACACCTTC.

In DNA, the CDR3 is TGCAGCGTTGGGACTAGCGGGGCCACAGATACGCAGTATTTT. Encoded protein: CSVGTSGATDTQYF. This rearrangement joins TRBV29-1 to TRBJ2-3; 12 bases line up with TRBD2. This CDR3 is built from 14 residues. After removal of 4 bases from V and 2 bases from J, the junction contained 1 base not matched to a gene. Germline loops: CDR1 SQVTM, CDR2 ANQGSEA.

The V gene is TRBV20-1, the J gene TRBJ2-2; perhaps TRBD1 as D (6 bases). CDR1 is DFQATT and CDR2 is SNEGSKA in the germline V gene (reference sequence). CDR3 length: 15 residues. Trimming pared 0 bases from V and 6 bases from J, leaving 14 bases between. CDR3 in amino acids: CSARDYRAGPGELFF. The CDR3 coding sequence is TGCAGTGCTAGAGATTACAGGGCAGGCCCCGGGGAGCTGTTTTTT.

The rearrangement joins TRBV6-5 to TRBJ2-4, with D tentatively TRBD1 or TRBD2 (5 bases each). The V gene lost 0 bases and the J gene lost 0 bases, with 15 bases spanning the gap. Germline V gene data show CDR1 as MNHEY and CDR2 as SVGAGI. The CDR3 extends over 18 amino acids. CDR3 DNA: TGTGCCAGCAGTTACTCGACTTGGGACCGGGTAGCCAAAAACATTCAGTACTTC. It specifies CASSYSTWDRVAKNIQYF.

CDR3 DNA: TGTGCCAGCAGCCAAGGCAGGGGCGATGGCTACACCTTC. Translation: CASSQGRGDGYTF. This rearrangement joins TRBV3-1 to TRBJ1-2; possible D gene TRBD1, 6 bases. Looked up from germline, CDR1 is LGHDT and CDR2 is YNNKEL (reference sequence). The CDR3 length is 13 residues. With 1 base removed from V and 6 bases from J, the gap between germline ends came to 9 bases. The whole variable domain, remainder taken from reference TRBV3-1 and TRBJ1-2, is DTAVSQTPKYLVTQMGNDKSIKCEQNLGHDTMYWYKQDSKKFLKIMFSYNNKELIINETVPNRFSPKSPDKAHLNLHINSLELGDSAVYFCASSQGRGDGYTFGSGTRLTVV.